One sample yielded the 21 T cell receptor beta chains listed below, sequenced in a study of blood T cell repertoires in COVID-19. Measured with immunoSEQ multiplex PCR; TCRdb has only the in-frame clones, and not every one. The data show 140,000 to 150,000 clones, 85% seen once. Sequencing was carried out using PBMCs or T cells enriched from blood (not recorded which). The source of these receptors is a woman between 40 and 55 years old who had recovered from COVID-19.

The chain uses TRBV30 and TRBJ2-7, with D hard to call. The CDR3 loop spans 15 amino acids. V was trimmed by 0 bases and J by 4 bases, leaving 16 bases between them. Looked up from germline, CDR1 is GTSNPN and CDR2 is SVGIG (reference sequence). The CDR3 bases are TGTGCCTGGAGTGTACGGGTGGGTGCCCCTTACGAGCAGTACTTC. This encodes CAWSVRVGAPYEQYF.

This chain connects TRBV13 to TRBJ2-7; D not resolved. The CDR3 is made up of 14 amino acids. The germline V gene encodes CDR1 PRHDT and CDR2 FYEKMQ (reference sequence). The V and J ends lost 0 bases and 1 base respectively, with 7 bases between them. In nucleotides, the CDR3 is TGTGCCAGCAGCTTAGGGCCAGGTTCCTACGAGCAGTACTTC. Translation: CASSLGPGSYEQYF.

This clone was seen a handful of times. The chain combines TRBV6-1 with TRBJ2-7; D is perhaps TRBD1 (5 bases). The CDR3 totals 15 residues. The germline V gene has CDR1 MNHNS and CDR2 SASEGT. Trimming took off 0 bases at V and 3 bases at J, with 12 bases between the two ends. CDR3 sequence reads: CASSEASRVNYEQYF. The CDR3 nucleotides are TGTGCCAGCAGTGAAGCCTCCAGGGTAAACTACGAGCAGTACTTC.

This clone is a singleton in its sample. DNA of the CDR3: TGTGCCAGCAGTGACCCCAGTCGTGGAGCCTTATCTAGCAATCAGCCCCAGCATTTT. Its protein is CASSDPSRGALSSNQPQHF. The chain carries TRBV6-1 and TRBJ1-5; D not certain. The germline V and J ends were trimmed by 3 bases and 0 bases, with 21 bases remaining between them. CDR1 is MNHNS, CDR2 SASEGT, per germline. CDR3 length: 19 residues.

The chain uses TRBV20-1 and TRBJ2-1, with D possibly matching TRBD1 (6 bases). CDR3 size: 16 residues. With 3 bases removed from V and 4 bases from J, the gap between germline ends came to 19 bases. CDR1 and CDR2 (germline): DFQATT, SNEGSKA (reference sequence). The chain's CDR3 is CSASPAARGQYNEQFF. The CDR3, as DNA: TGCAGTGCTAGTCCCGCGGCCAGGGGCCAATACAATGAGCAGTTCTTC.

In its sample, this clone was seen once. This sequence joins TRBV5-6 and TRBJ2-3, with 9 nucleotides matching TRBD1. CDR1 and CDR2 (germline): SGHDT, YYEEEE. The CDR3 is made up of 15 amino acids. The V gene end was trimmed by 4 bases and the J gene end by 1 base; junction bases not matched to a gene: 4. CDR3 sequence (DNA): TGTGCCAGCAGCAGACGGGACAGGGGCACAGATACGCAGTATTTT. The encoded protein is CASSRRDRGTDTQYF.

The chain joins TRBV9 to TRBJ1-3; maybe TRBD1 (6 bases). The CDR3 length is 15 residues. Germline CDR1 is SGDLS and CDR2 is YYNGEE. The germline V and J ends were trimmed by 2 bases and 0 bases, with 9 bases remaining between them. The CDR3 here is CASSVDRPSGNTIYF. CDR3 nucleotide sequence: TGTGCCAGCAGCGTCGACAGGCCCTCTGGAAACACCATATATTTT.

The genes are TRBV12-5 and TRBJ2-2; D might be TRBD2 (6 bases). Germline CDR1 and CDR2: LGHNT and FRNRAP. Between the trimmed V and J ends, which lost 1 base and 4 bases, there was a span of 10 bases. The CDR3 has 15 residues. CDR3 bases: TGTGCTAGTGGTTTGGGACACGGGGGCACCGGGGAGCTGTTTTTT. This translates into CASGLGHGGTGELFF.

The chain links TRBV13 to TRBJ2-5, with 9 positions matching TRBD1. V trimming: 3 bases; J trimming: 5 bases; junction bases outside the gene matches: 7. The germline V gene encodes CDR1 PRHDT and CDR2 FYEKMQ (reference sequence). The CDR3 sequence is 15 residues long. The CDR3 DNA is TGTGCCAGCAGCTTCGGACAGGGGTGGTCGGAGACCCAGTACTTC. It specifies CASSFGQGWSETQYF.

V and J are TRBV19 and TRBJ2-2; 10 bases fit TRBD2. The V gene end was trimmed by 10 bases and the J gene end by 4 bases; junction bases not matched to a gene: 3. The CDR3 sequence is 13 residues long. Germline CDR1 and CDR2: LNHDA and SQIVND (reference sequence). CDR3 sequence reads: CATRTSGTGELFF. The CDR3 bases are TGTGCCACGCGGACTAGCGGCACCGGGGAGCTGTTTTTT.

The chain links TRBV12-5 to TRBJ1-5; D is perhaps TRBD1 (6 bases). Per germline, CDR1 LGHNT and CDR2 FRNRAP. Deletions cut 5 bases from V and 0 bases from J, with 20 bases between. The CDR3 covers 18 residues. The CDR3 protein is CASGPRSTGNYSNQPQHF. CDR3 nucleotide sequence: TGTGCTAGTGGTCCTCGATCGACAGGAAATTATAGCAATCAGCCCCAGCATTTT. Full variable domain (outside the CDR3, taken from reference TRBV12-5 and TRBJ1-5): DARVTQTPRHKVTEMGQEVTMRCQPILGHNTVFWYRQTMMQGLELLAYFRNRAPLDDSGMPKDRFSAEMPDATLATLKIQPSEPRDSAVYFCASGPRSTGNYSNQPQHFGDGTRLSIL.

V gene TRBV3-1 (or the pseudogene TRBV3-2) combines with J gene TRBJ1-1; D gene unclear. Germline assignment: CDR1 LGHDT and CDR2 YNNKEL (reference sequence). This CDR3 contains 16 residues. V lost 0 bases to trimming and J lost 0 bases, with 11 bases between them. The CDR3 DNA sequence: TGTGCCAGCAGCCAAGACCCCAGGCGGGTGAACACTGAAGCTTTCTTT. Translation: CASSQDPRRVNTEAFF.

The chain is built from TRBV5-4 and TRBJ1-1; the D is unclear. Deletions cut 0 bases from V and 0 bases from J, with 9 bases between. From germline, CDR1 is SGHNT and CDR2 YYREEE (reference sequence). The CDR3 runs to 15 residues. The CDR3 here is CASSLAGVMNTEAFF. The CDR3 coding sequence is TGTGCCAGCAGCTTGGCGGGAGTGATGAACACTGAAGCTTTCTTT.

V and J are TRBV4-1 and TRBJ1-5, with no clear D. The CDR3 has 15 residues. Germline loops: CDR1 MGHRA, CDR2 YSYEKL. With 1 base removed from V and 2 bases from J, the gap between germline ends came to 9 bases. The chain's CDR3 is CASSQAEGGNQPQHF. CDR3 sequence (DNA): TGCGCCAGCAGCCAAGCAGAGGGAGGCAATCAGCCCCAGCATTTT.

This chain links TRBV2 with TRBJ2-1; 9 bases are shared with TRBD1. CDR3 length equals 15 residues. Unmatched junction bases numbered 5, after V lost 7 bases and J lost 1 base. Germline V CDR1 and CDR2: SNHLY, FYNNEI. CDR3 protein: CASIWDRASYNEQFF. DNA of the CDR3: TGTGCCAGCATTTGGGACAGGGCATCCTACAATGAGCAGTTCTTC.

The V call is TRBV12-3 or TRBV12-4, the J call TRBJ1-5; D is unresolved. CDR3 length: 13 residues. The ends were cut back, 2 bases at V and 10 bases at J, with 12 bases in the middle. The CDR3 sequence is CASSLKWATPQHF. The DNA for the CDR3 is TGTGCCAGCAGTTTAAAGTGGGCCACTCCCCAGCATTTT.

The rearrangement links TRBV6-6 to TRBJ1-1, with D possibly TRBD1 on 5 matching bases. Trimming took off 2 bases at V and 1 base at J, with 11 bases between the two ends. The length of the CDR3 is 15 residues. Germline V gene sequence: CDR1 MNHNY, CDR2 SVGAGI (reference sequence). Here the CDR3 reads CASSYPGQGNTEAFF. The DNA for the CDR3 is TGTGCCAGCAGTTACCCAGGGCAGGGGAACACTGAAGCTTTCTTT.

The rearrangement joins TRBV2 to TRBJ2-5; 7 bases align to TRBD2. CDR1 SNHLY and CDR2 FYNNEI come from the germline V gene. The CDR3 is made up of 16 amino acids. Trimming removed 4 bases from V and 3 bases from J; junction bases left unmatched: 11. The chain's CDR3 is CASSVLTSREEETQYF. The CDR3, as DNA: TGTGCCAGCAGTGTCTTGACTAGCCGGGAGGAAGAGACCCAGTACTTC.

The CDR3 region has the DNA TGCAGCGTTGGGGGGGACAGAGAGACCCAGTACTTC. Its protein is CSVGGDRETQYF. The chain joins TRBV29-1 to TRBJ2-5; perhaps TRBD1 as D (7 bases). V lost 4 bases, J lost 4 bases, and 10 bases lay in between. From germline, CDR1 is SQVTM and CDR2 ANQGSEA. CDR3 length equals 12 residues.

The rearrangement links TRBV10-3 to TRBJ2-2, with TRBD1 as a possible D gene (6 bases). The CDR3 length is 15 residues. Germline assignment: CDR1 ENHRY and CDR2 SYGVKD. With 8 bases removed from V and 6 bases from J, the gap between germline ends came to 19 bases. In DNA form, the CDR3 reads TGTGCCATCCGTGGGGGCCAATCCGAATCCGGGGAGCTGTTTTTT. It yields the protein CAIRGGQSESGELFF.

This clone has more than one count but fewer than ten. This chain connects TRBV18 to TRBJ1-2; 8 bases match TRBD1. The CDR3 length is 18 residues. Trimming took 5 bases from V and 2 from J; bases not matched to a gene: 16. CDR1 is KGHSH, CDR2 LQKENI, per germline. CDR3 coding DNA: TGTGCCAGCTCAGCTACAGGGGGTCCTACTAGGAAGAACTATGGCTACACCTTC. It translates to CASSATGGPTRKNYGYTF. Based on the CDR3 plus reference TRBV18 and TRBJ1-2, the full variable domain is NAGVMQNPRHLVRRRGQEARLRCSPMKGHSHVYWYRQLPEEGLKFMVYLQKENIIDESGMPKERFSAEFPKEGPSILRIQQVVRGDSAAYFCASSATGGPTRKNYGYTFGSGTRLTVV.